The 11 T cell receptor beta chains reported below all come from one sample, sequenced in a study of T cells after somatic rescue of genetic block. Assay: immunoSEQ multiplex PCR; the TCRdb copy retains only in-frame clones and omits some. The data show 10,000 to 15,000 clones, around 70% seen once. The sequenced material came from peripheral blood mononuclear cells (PBMCs). The receptors derive from a boy between 5 and 17 years old.

V and J are TRBV10-3 and TRBJ1-1; the match to TRBD1 covers 8 bases. Germline CDR1 is ENHRY and CDR2 is SYGVKD. The CDR3 spans 14 residues. V dropped 8 bases and J dropped 0; count of bases not matched to a gene: 5. CDR3 bases: TGTGCCATCCGGACAGGGCCTATGAACACTGAAGCTTTCTTT. Translated: CAIRTGPMNTEAFF.

This sequence joins TRBV18 and TRBJ2-3; 7 bases map to TRBD2. The V segment lost 3 bases and the J segment 0 bases; nucleotides outside the gene matches: 6. The CDR3 is made up of 16 amino acids. Germline V lookup: CDR1 KGHSH, CDR2 LQKENI. CDR3 in amino acids: CASSPSRAGSTDTQYF. DNA of the CDR3: TGTGCCAGCTCACCTTCACGAGCGGGAAGCACAGATACGCAGTATTTT.

V usage is TRBV10-3 and J usage is TRBJ2-2; D ambiguous. The CDR3 length is 14 residues. Trimming removed 5 bases from V and 4 bases from J, with 11 bases in between. The germline CDR1 and CDR2 sequences are ENHRY and SYGVKD. CDR3 residues: CAISTLRLTGELFF. The CDR3 DNA sequence: TGTGCCATCAGTACGCTGCGCCTCACCGGGGAGCTGTTTTTT.

The chain links TRBV6-1 to TRBJ1-5, with TRBD1 matching over 8 bases. Trimming cost V 2 bases and J 4 bases; bases outside gene matches: 7. Germline-derived CDR1 and CDR2 are MNHNS and SASEGT. The CDR3 extends over 16 amino acids. The CDR3 DNA is TGTGCCAGCAGTGAAATTCACAGGGGGGCGAATCAGCCCCAGCATTTT. This codes for CASSEIHRGANQPQHF.

This chain joins TRBV5-1 and TRBJ1-2, with D perhaps matching TRBD1 (5 bases). Germline V lookup: CDR1 SGHRS, CDR2 YFSETQ. Trimming stripped 3 bases from V and 1 base from J, with 10 bases between. The CDR3 spans 14 residues. DNA of the CDR3: TGCGCCAGCAGCTCCGGGACCCTTAACTATGGCTACACCTTC. Translated: CASSSGTLNYGYTF.

The chain carries TRBV30 and TRBJ1-5; D may be TRBD1 (6 bases). The CDR3 is 16 residues long. V was shortened by 3 bases and J by 2 bases, with 17 bases between the two germline ends. Germline loops: CDR1 GTSNPN, CDR2 SVGIG (reference sequence). CDR3 sequence reads: CAWRRTVPWGNQPQHF. In DNA, the CDR3 is TGTGCCTGGAGACGGACAGTCCCCTGGGGCAATCAGCCCCAGCATTTT.

The CDR3: CASSQEDRTGRSGANVLTF. DNA of the CDR3: TGCGCCAGCAGCCAAGAGGACCGGACAGGGCGCTCTGGGGCCAACGTCCTGACTTTC. This rearrangement joins TRBV4-1 to TRBJ2-6, with 8 bases that match TRBD1. CDR3 length: 19 amino acids. V shed 0 bases and J 0 bases; nucleotides not matched to a gene: 7. Per the germline V gene, CDR1 is MGHRA and CDR2 is YSYEKL.

The chain joins TRBV18 to TRBJ2-5, with 7 bases identical to TRBD2. With V trimmed by 3 bases and J by 4 bases, 5 bases remained unmatched. Germline CDR1 KGHSH, CDR2 LQKENI. The CDR3 loop spans 14 amino acids. Here the CDR3 DNA reads TGTGCCAGCTCACCTTTCGGGGGGAGAGAGACCCAGTACTTC. Translating it yields CASSPFGGRETQYF.

This clone was seen more than once but under ten times. The rearrangement links TRBV27 to TRBJ2-6; 8 bases are shared with TRBD1. Germline CDR1 is MNHEY and CDR2 is SMNVEV (reference sequence). This CDR3 is built from 17 residues. Germline trimming cut 6 bases from V and 0 bases from J; bases unmatched to any gene: 7. The CDR3 here is CASSSQTGGSGANVLTF. CDR3 nucleotide sequence: TGTGCCAGCAGCTCCCAAACAGGGGGCTCTGGGGCCAACGTCCTGACTTTC.

This clone was recorded once. The chain links TRBV9 to TRBJ1-3; tentatively, D is TRBD1 (5 bases). Trimming took off 4 bases at V and 0 bases at J, with 14 bases between the two ends. The germline V gene encodes CDR1 SGDLS and CDR2 YYNGEE. CDR3 length: 16 amino acids. The CDR3 here is CASSLTGTSSGNTIYF. The CDR3 region has the DNA TGTGCCAGCAGCCTGACCGGGACCTCCTCTGGAAACACCATATATTTT.

By proportion, this clone is medium-sized (0.01 to 0.1%). The J gene is TRBJ1-1, the V gene TRBV6-1; no clear D gene. Trimming took off 7 bases at V and 6 bases at J, with 12 bases between the two ends. This CDR3 comprises 12 residues. CDR1 and CDR2 from the germline V gene are MNHNS and SASEGT. The CDR3 reads CASKDPHPEAFF. DNA for the CDR3: TGTGCCAGCAAGGACCCCCATCCTGAAGCTTTCTTT.